This T cell receptor beta chain was obtained from a study of blood T cell repertoires in COVID-19 (dated by TCRdb to 2020 to 2022). At the level of the whole study: Samples covering the acute and convalescent phases of COVID-19 were provided by collaborators in the United States, Italy and Spain. The dataset comprised deeply sampled blood TCRbeta repertoires from subjects exposed to, actively infected with, or recovered from COVID-19. Where available, HLA class I and class II types were obtained from metadata supplied by the sample provider rather than from assay-based typing. Samples came from the ongoing ImmuneRACE study (first 160 participants) plus 1,254 subjects from 6 global collaborators. The prospective study material was composed of cDNA or gDNA derived from T cells, B-cell-depleted T cells, or PBMCs. A de-identified subject ID, COVID-19 status, age in years and sex were almost always included in the sample metadata. A freely available public database, intended as a resource for researchers studying the immune response to SARS-CoV-2, is where the repertoires were released. The research as a whole found: How much clinical and demographic metadata was included differed by source and by participant, and the metadata was provided uncurated.

Participants in the prospective study were aged about 18 to 89 years, lived in more than 20 United States geographic areas, and enrolled through a virtual design. Cohort assignment in the prospective study relied on participant-reported clinical history from a screening survey and a study questionnaire. For ImmuneRACE Cohort 3, a participant was defined as recovered based on two consecutive negative NP/OP PCR tests, clearance by a healthcare professional, or resolution of symptoms. Each participant in the prospective study had whole blood, serum and a nasopharyngeal or oropharyngeal swab collected by mobile phlebotomists. Prospective study participants could optionally give additional blood draws and questionnaires over an approximately 2-month period. Before DNA extraction, blood samples from the prospective study were shipped at room temperature or frozen. This clone was seen more than once but under ten times. No cognate antigen has been identified for it. No base qualities exist here, and no much larger clone lies one base off it.

CDR1 and CDR2 are drawn from the germline V gene: SNHLY, FYNNEI. Including cysteine and phenylalanine, the CDR3 has 16 amino acids. Just the 48-base CDR3 DNA is kept, in frame starting at base 1. V trim: 8 bases; J trim: 6 bases; unmatched bases: 14. TCRbeta CDR3 regions were amplified from genomic DNA by means of the immunoSEQ Assay, a bias-controlled multiplex PCR. Regarding the original processing steps: Within the assay, amplification of reference gene primers was used to estimate how many nucleated cells each sample contained. To quantify the absolute abundance of each unique TCRbeta CDR3 rearrangement, sequence reads were collapsed and filtered. For each sample, productive Simpson clonality was calculated as the square root of Simpson's diversity index over productive rearrangements. Held by TCRdb, this immuneACCESS table contains in-frame sequences only and omits some clones. Under half of the omission traces to an unresolved V gene where checked; the cause of the rest is unknown. The V and J calls and clone size are taken from that table; D and trimming were inferred from the DNA. The sample includes approximately 200,000 clones, with 87% observed a single time. Approximately 2.4% of the sample is in the top ten clones.

The sequenced material came from PBMCs or T cells enriched from blood (not recorded which). Rearrangement joined TRBV2 to TRBJ2-3; 10 bases in the middle match TRBD2. This sequence originates from a woman in her thirties who had recovered from COVID-19. The CDR3 region reads CASSVGTSAGGDTQYF. The bases are TGTGCCAGCTCGGTGGGGACTAGCGCGGGAGGGGATACGCAGTATTTT.